A selection of T cell receptor beta chains follows, all from one sample in a study of blood T cell repertoires in COVID-19. TCRdb keeps only in-frame clones here, not all; method: immunoSEQ multiplex PCR. The sample records fewer than 85,000 clones, around three quarters being singletons. The specimen was peripheral blood. All receptors derive from an elderly woman with active or convalescent COVID-19. Each CDR3 is given with its conserved first and last residue. Fields, in order: clone size, J gene, V gene, D gene, CDR3 protein, CDR3 DNA. D genes are given only for firm matches. Expanded clones are given a class, and other clones once, few, many or no size at all.

size: many
J: TRBJ2-5
V: TRBV7-7
D: TRBD2
CDR3: CASSLGLAEAETQYF
DNA: TGTGCTAGCAGCTTAGGTCTAGCGGAGGCGGAGACCCAGTACTTC

size: -
J: TRBJ1-3
V: TRBV19
D: -
CDR3: CASSIGGESSGNTIYF
DNA: TGTGCCAGTAGCATCGGCGGTGAAAGCTCTGGAAACACCATATATTTT

size: -
J: TRBJ1-1
V: TRBV18
D: TRBD1
CDR3: CASSPRQGKLSNTEAFF
DNA: TGTGCCAGCTCACCAAGACAGGGGAAATTATCGAACACTGAAGCTTTCTTT

size: -
J: TRBJ2-7
V: TRBV2
D: -
CDR3: CASSGESSGEQYF
DNA: TGTGCCAGCAGTGGGGAGAGTAGCGGCGAGCAGTACTTC

size: -
J: TRBJ1-1
V: TRBV3-1/TRBV3-2
D: -
CDR3: CASSQELNTEAFF
DNA: TGTGCCAGCAGCCAAGAACTAAACACTGAAGCTTTCTTT

size: -
J: TRBJ1-1
V: TRBV6-2/TRBV6-3
D: -
CDR3: CASSTQGNTEAFF
DNA: TGTGCCAGCAGCACACAGGGGAACACTGAAGCTTTCTTT

size: -
J: TRBJ1-6
V: TRBV20-1
D: TRBD1
CDR3: CSASDRGNSPLHF
DNA: TGCAGTGCTAGTGACAGGGGTAATTCACCCCTCCACTTT

size: -
J: TRBJ2-5
V: TRBV18
D: TRBD2
CDR3: CASSPPSSGGRETQYF
DNA: TGTGCCAGCTCACCACCGTCTAGCGGGGGGCGAGAGACCCAGTACTTC

size: -
J: TRBJ1-1
V: TRBV20-1
D: -
CDR3: CSASLGVRSPEAFF
DNA: TGCAGTGCTAGTTTGGGAGTACGAAGCCCTGAAGCTTTCTTT

size: -
J: TRBJ2-1
V: TRBV2
D: TRBD2
CDR3: CASGTSGGALAYNEQFF
DNA: TGTGCCAGTGGGACTAGCGGGGGGGCGTTAGCCTACAATGAGCAGTTCTTC

size: -
J: TRBJ2-7
V: TRBV7-2
D: TRBD1
CDR3: CASSLVGGQSSYEQYF
DNA: TGTGCCAGCAGCTTAGTAGGGGGACAGAGCTCCTACGAGCAGTACTTC

size: -
J: TRBJ1-2
V: TRBV6-1
D: -
CDR3: CASSESGEGGYTF
DNA: TGTGCCAGCAGTGAGTCAGGCGAGGGTGGCTACACCTTC

size: -
J: TRBJ2-3
V: TRBV7-9
D: -
CDR3: CASSPTGGTDTQYF
DNA: TGTGCCAGCAGCCCCACCGGGGGCACAGATACGCAGTATTTT

size: -
J: TRBJ1-4
V: TRBV19
D: -
CDR3: CASSMWDNREKLFF
DNA: TGTGCCAGTAGTATGTGGGACAATCGTGAAAAACTGTTTTTT

size: -
J: TRBJ2-1
V: TRBV2
D: -
CDR3: CASRPLASEQFF
DNA: TGTGCCAGCAGACCCCTAGCTTCTGAGCAGTTCTTC

size: few
J: TRBJ2-7
V: TRBV18
D: TRBD2
CDR3: CASSLSGADEQYF
DNA: TGTGCCAGCTCACTGAGCGGGGCCGACGAGCAGTACTTC

size: -
J: TRBJ2-4
V: TRBV29-1
D: -
CDR3: CSVVSGTEGNIQYF
DNA: TGCAGCGTTGTCTCAGGGACTGAGGGAAACATTCAGTACTTC

size: few
J: TRBJ1-1
V: TRBV3-1/TRBV3-2
D: -
CDR3: CASGEVGSEAFF
DNA: TGTGCCAGCGGCGAAGTTGGCTCAGAAGCTTTCTTT

size: -
J: TRBJ1-6
V: TRBV27
D: TRBD1
CDR3: CASSLGQGNSPLHF
DNA: TGTGCCAGCAGTTTGGGACAGGGCAATTCACCCCTCCACTTT

size: -
J: TRBJ2-7
V: TRBV5-1
D: -
CDR3: CASRVAVGGEQYF
DNA: TGCGCCAGCAGGGTAGCGGTGGGGGGCGAGCAGTACTTC

size: -
J: TRBJ1-5
V: TRBV19
D: TRBD1
CDR3: CASSMGQGADQPQHF
DNA: TGTGCCAGTAGTATGGGACAGGGAGCGGATCAGCCCCAGCATTTT

size: -
J: TRBJ2-6
V: TRBV19
D: TRBD2
CDR3: CASTGGKELAGANVLTF
DNA: TGTGCCAGTACGGGGGGTAAGGAGTTGGCTGGGGCCAACGTCCTGACTTTC

size: -
J: TRBJ2-2
V: TRBV6-5
D: TRBD1
CDR3: CASGTVGAGELFF
DNA: TGTGCCAGTGGGACAGTTGGTGCCGGGGAGCTGTTTTTT

size: -
J: TRBJ1-6
V: TRBV9
D: -
CDR3: CASSGSAGFFSPLHF
DNA: TGTGCCAGCAGCGGAAGCGCAGGGTTCTTCTCACCCCTCCACTTT

size: -
J: TRBJ2-2
V: TRBV6-5
D: -
CDR3: CASRGAIMELFF
DNA: TGTGCCAGCAGGGGGGCAATTATGGAGCTGTTTTTT

size: -
J: TRBJ2-2
V: TRBV11-3
D: TRBD2
CDR3: CASSNSGGGTGELFF
DNA: TGTGCCAGCAGCAATAGCGGGGGAGGGACCGGGGAGCTGTTTTTT

size: -
J: TRBJ2-3
V: TRBV30
D: TRBD2
CDR3: CAWSVLRTSGITDTQYF
DNA: TGTGCCTGGAGTGTACTGAGGACTAGCGGAATCACAGATACGCAGTATTTT

size: -
J: TRBJ2-5
V: TRBV6-5
D: -
CDR3: CASSSGVTQYF
DNA: TGTGCCAGCAGTTCGGGGGTGACCCAGTACTTC

size: -
J: TRBJ1-3
V: TRBV4-3
D: TRBD1
CDR3: CASSQTGGNTIYF
DNA: TGCGCCAGCAGCCAAACAGGGGGTAACACCATATATTTT

size: few
J: TRBJ2-7
V: TRBV7-9
D: -
CDR3: CASRTTGDEQYF
DNA: TGTGCCAGCAGGACAACGGGGGACGAGCAGTACTTC

size: -
J: TRBJ2-7
V: TRBV4-3
D: -
CDR3: CASSQEVDSFYEQYF
DNA: TGCGCCAGCAGCCAAGAGGTGGACAGCTTCTACGAGCAGTACTTC

size: -
J: TRBJ1-2
V: TRBV25-1
D: -
CDR3: CASTTGINGYTF
DNA: TGTGCCAGCACAACAGGGATCAATGGCTACACCTTC

size: -
J: TRBJ2-7
V: TRBV29-1
D: TRBD1
CDR3: CSVSGGAGSYEQYF
DNA: TGCAGCGTCTCAGGGGGCGCGGGCTCCTACGAGCAGTACTTC

size: -
J: TRBJ2-1
V: TRBV15
D: -
CDR3: CATSRDLSDEQFF
DNA: TGTGCCACCAGCAGAGATTTGAGCGATGAGCAGTTCTTC

size: -
J: TRBJ1-5
V: TRBV12-2
D: -
CDR3: CASRYLGKPYSNQPQHF
DNA: TGTGCAAGTCGCTACCTCGGGAAGCCTTATAGCAATCAGCCCCAGCATTTT

size: -
J: TRBJ2-1
V: TRBV4-3
D: -
CDR3: CASSQGGGNNEQFF
DNA: TGCGCCAGCAGCCAAGGTGGCGGAAACAATGAGCAGTTCTTC

size: -
J: TRBJ1-1
V: TRBV5-1
D: -
CDR3: CASTDLGEEGTEAFF
DNA: TGCGCCAGCACCGATTTGGGGGAGGAGGGTACTGAAGCTTTCTTT

size: once
J: TRBJ2-7
V: TRBV10-3
D: -
CDR3: CAISEGWSRGTYEQYF
DNA: TGTGCCATCAGTGAAGGTTGGAGCAGGGGAACCTACGAGCAGTACTTC

size: -
J: TRBJ2-3
V: TRBV7-8
D: -
CDR3: CASSSTTGTDTQYF
DNA: TGTGCCAGCAGTTCCACGACGGGGACAGATACGCAGTATTTT

size: few
J: TRBJ2-3
V: TRBV9
D: TRBD2
CDR3: CASSLIAGNTDTQYF
DNA: TGTGCCAGCAGTCTCATAGCGGGGAACACAGATACGCAGTATTTT

size: -
J: TRBJ2-7
V: TRBV4-3
D: -
CDR3: CASSQDPRGNGEQYF
DNA: TGCGCCAGCAGCCAAGACCCTCGGGGGAACGGCGAGCAGTACTTC

size: -
J: TRBJ2-2
V: TRBV11-2
D: TRBD2
CDR3: CASTQRGTGELFF
DNA: TGTGCCAGCACCCAGCGGGGAACCGGGGAGCTGTTTTTT

size: -
J: TRBJ2-2
V: TRBV30
D: -
CDR3: CAWSATVNTGELFF
DNA: TGTGCCTGGAGTGCTACAGTTAACACCGGGGAGCTGTTTTTT

size: -
J: TRBJ2-1
V: TRBV2
D: -
CDR3: CASSENGEDEQFF
DNA: TGTGCCAGCAGTGAGAATGGAGAAGATGAGCAGTTCTTC

size: once
J: TRBJ2-5
V: TRBV5-1
D: -
CDR3: CASSLAGRETQYF
DNA: TGCGCCAGCAGCTTGGCTGGGAGAGAGACCCAGTACTTC

size: -
J: TRBJ1-4
V: TRBV7-2
D: TRBD1
CDR3: CASSTRQGPPREKLFF
DNA: TGTGCCAGCAGCACTCGACAGGGCCCCCCAAGAGAAAAACTGTTTTTT

size: -
J: TRBJ1-2
V: TRBV3-1/TRBV3-2
D: -
CDR3: CASSQDLQAPGYTF
DNA: TGTGCCAGCAGCCAAGACCTCCAAGCCCCTGGCTACACCTTC

size: few
J: TRBJ1-3
V: TRBV7-2
D: -
CDR3: CASSLTGSMSGTGNTIYF
DNA: TGTGCCAGCAGCTTGACGGGGTCCATGAGTGGGACTGGAAACACCATATATTTT

size: -
J: TRBJ1-2
V: TRBV27
D: -
CDR3: CASSLSPWGLYGYTF
DNA: TGTGCCAGCAGTTTATCGCCCTGGGGGCTCTATGGCTACACCTTC

size: many
J: TRBJ2-7
V: TRBV5-1
D: TRBD1
CDR3: CASRALGQSSNYEQYF
DNA: TGCGCCAGCAGGGCCTTGGGACAGTCCTCTAACTACGAGCAGTACTTC

size: -
J: TRBJ2-1
V: TRBV6-1
D: -
CDR3: CASSEGPGFFNEQFF
DNA: TGTGCCAGCAGTGAAGGTCCGGGGTTTTTTAATGAGCAGTTCTTC

size: -
J: TRBJ1-2
V: TRBV6-5
D: -
CDR3: CASSYSDHRSGYTF
DNA: TGTGCCAGCAGTTACTCAGACCACAGGAGTGGCTACACCTTC

size: -
J: TRBJ1-6
V: TRBV5-1
D: -
CDR3: CASSLRLGENSPLHF
DNA: TGCGCCAGCAGCTTACGACTGGGTGAGAATTCACCCCTCCACTTT

size: -
J: TRBJ2-5
V: TRBV11-2
D: -
CDR3: CASSFRLAETQYF
DNA: TGTGCCAGCAGCTTCCGGCTAGCGGAGACCCAGTACTTC

size: -
J: TRBJ2-7
V: TRBV6-2/TRBV6-3
D: TRBD1
CDR3: CASSYAGTGAYEQYF
DNA: TGTGCCAGCAGTTATGCCGGGACAGGGGCCTACGAGCAGTACTTC

size: -
J: TRBJ1-1
V: TRBV5-6
D: TRBD1
CDR3: CASSLADRANTEAFF
DNA: TGTGCCAGCAGCTTGGCTGACAGGGCGAACACTGAAGCTTTCTTT

size: -
J: TRBJ2-3
V: TRBV15
D: TRBD2
CDR3: CATSRARGGQRMVDTQYF
DNA: TGTGCCACCAGCAGAGCGCGGGGGGGCCAACGGATGGTAGATACGCAGTATTTT